Reported below is one T cell receptor beta chain. This sample stems from a study of siplizumab effects on memory and regulatory T cells. CDR1 and CDR2 from the germline V gene are SGHTA and FQGTGA. The ends were cut back, 2 bases at V and 1 base at J, with 5 bases in the middle. This CDR3 has 13 amino acids. TCRdb keeps only in-frame clones here, not all; method: immunoSEQ multiplex PCR. The table lists about 120,000 clones, less than 95% of them singletons. The rearrangement links TRBV7-3 to TRBJ1-1; no reliable D call. Material: non-Treg CD4+ T cells sorted from blood. The clonotype comes from a human donor in good health. The CDR3 nucleotides read TGTGCCAGCAGCTTAGGGCAGAACACTGAAGCTTTCTTT. Its translation: CASSLGQNTEAFF.